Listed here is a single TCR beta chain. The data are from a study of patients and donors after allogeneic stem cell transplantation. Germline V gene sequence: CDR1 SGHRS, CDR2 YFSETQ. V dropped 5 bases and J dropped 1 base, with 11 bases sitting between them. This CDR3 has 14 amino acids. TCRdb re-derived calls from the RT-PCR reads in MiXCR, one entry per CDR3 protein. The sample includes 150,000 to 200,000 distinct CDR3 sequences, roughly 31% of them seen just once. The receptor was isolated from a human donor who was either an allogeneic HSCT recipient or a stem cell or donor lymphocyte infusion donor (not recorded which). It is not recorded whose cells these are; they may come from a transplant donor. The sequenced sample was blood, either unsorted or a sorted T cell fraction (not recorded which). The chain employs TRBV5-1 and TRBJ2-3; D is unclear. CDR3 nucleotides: TGCGCCAGCAGTACCCGCCAGGGCACAGATACGCAGTATTTT. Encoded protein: CASSTRQGTDTQYF.